This T cell receptor (beta chain) comes out of a study of vaccination effects on CD4 cells after COVID-19. Overall study: The median interval between the second dose and post-vaccine sampling was 72 days. Around 2.2 million PBMC were seeded per well and grown in the presence of around 10 IU/ml IL-2 and around 11 ug/ml peptides. General observations from the study: Clones induced by infection and by vaccine showed marked clonal contraction late after vaccination.

A word on this clone: The antigen is unknown.

This CDR3 spans 13 amino acids. V was pared by 5 bases and J by 4 bases, with 11 bases between. Germline V gene sequence: CDR1 MDHEN, CDR2 SYDVKM. Data came from immunoSEQ multiplex PCR; TCRdb stores just in-frame clones and leaves some out. The sample contains fewer than 75,000 clones, 78% of which appear only once. A 10-day culture period preceded the isolation of CD4+ T cells. Each participant received a vaccine that was either BNT162b2 or mRNA-1273, given as two doses. Half-medium replacement with IL-2 medium occurred on days 3 and 7. Sequencing used CD4+ T cells from PBMCs cultured without peptide, obtained after COVID-19 vaccination. The V and J genes are TRBV28 and TRBJ1-1; D is uncertain. This sequence originates from a human donor who received a COVID-19 vaccine. The chain's CDR3 is CASSPTWITEAFF. CDR3 nucleotides: TGTGCCAGCAGTCCCACATGGATCACTGAAGCTTTCTTT.